The 23 T cell receptor beta chains presented below share a single source sample, sequenced in a study of blood T cell repertoires in COVID-19. The assay was immunoSEQ multiplex PCR, and TCRdb's table has in-frame clones only and misses some. The sample shows roughly 250,000 clones, 65% to 80% of them seen only once. The source material was peripheral blood. These receptors were taken from a middle-aged woman with active or convalescent COVID-19.

The CDR3 loop reads CASSELQYGYTF. The CDR3 region has the DNA TGTGCCAGCAGTGAGTTGCAGTATGGCTACACCTTC. The chain employs TRBV2 and TRBJ1-2; D call uncertain. The CDR3 length is 12 residues. Between the trimmed V and J ends, which lost 3 bases and 5 bases, there was a span of 7 bases. CDR1 and CDR2 from the germline V gene are SNHLY and FYNNEI.

This chain connects TRBV4-1 to TRBJ2-5; no clear D. The CDR3 has 13 amino acids. V dropped 1 base and J dropped 2 bases, with 5 bases sitting between them. Germline assignment: CDR1 MGHRA and CDR2 YSYEKL. CDR3 nucleotides: TGCGCCAGCAGCCAAGTTATACAAGAGACCCAGTACTTC. It translates to CASSQVIQETQYF.

CDR3 protein: CASSSTGPHAFF. As DNA, the CDR3 is TGTGCCAGCAGCAGCACAGGGCCCCATGCTTTCTTT. The chain is built from TRBV11-2 and TRBJ1-1; D is possibly TRBD1 (6 bases). V lost 5 bases, J lost 11 bases, and 15 bases lay in between. The CDR3 is 12 residues long. The germline CDR1 and CDR2 sequences are SGHAT and FQNNGV.

This clone showed up just a few times. V usage is TRBV2 and J usage is TRBJ1-6; D remains unclear. The CDR3 is 13 residues long. V gave up 4 bases and J gave up 7 bases, with 8 bases separating them. Germline V CDR1 and CDR2: SNHLY, FYNNEI. CDR3: CASSGGMNSPLHF. As DNA, the CDR3 is TGTGCCAGCAGTGGAGGGATGAATTCACCCCTCCACTTT.

A few counts support this clone. The chain employs TRBV7-9 and TRBJ1-2; possible D gene TRBD1, 5 bases. V lost 5 bases and J 6 bases, leaving 19 bases between the germline ends. CDR1 and CDR2 from the germline V gene are SEHNR and FQNEAQ (reference sequence). The CDR3 consists of 15 residues. The CDR3 coding sequence is TGTGCCAGCAGCCCCCGGAGAAGGGGTGGGGATGGCTACACCTTC. Amino acid sequence: CASSPRRRGGDGYTF.

The rearrangement uses TRBV7-2 and TRBJ1-3, with D hard to call. The germline V and J ends were trimmed by 5 bases and 0 bases, with 11 bases remaining between them. This CDR3 is 15 amino acids long. Germline V gene sequence: CDR1 SGHTA, CDR2 FQGNSA. The chain's CDR3 is CASSGARVSGNTIYF. CDR3 bases: TGTGCCAGCAGCGGCGCTCGGGTCTCTGGAAACACCATATATTTT.

Here the CDR3 reads CASSRQGISYGYTF. The CDR3 bases are TGTGCCAGCAGCCGACAGGGGATTTCCTATGGCTACACCTTC. The chain carries TRBV28 and TRBJ1-2; 8 bases fit TRBD1. After removal of 6 bases from V and 4 bases from J, the junction contained 7 bases not matched to a gene. CDR3 length: 14 amino acids. The V gene's germline CDR1 is MDHEN and CDR2 SYDVKM.

The chain's CDR3 is CASSSRQSHTGNEQFF. As DNA, the CDR3 is TGTGCCAGCAGCTCTAGACAATCCCATACGGGGAATGAGCAGTTCTTC. This chain joins TRBV11-2 and TRBJ2-1, with D maybe TRBD2 (5 bases). Germline loops: CDR1 SGHAT, CDR2 FQNNGV. Trimming took off 4 bases at V and 7 bases at J, with 20 bases between the two ends. The CDR3 totals 16 residues.

This chain connects TRBV21-1 to TRBJ2-1; the table's D gene call, TRBD2, was not cross checked with the DNA. TRBV21-1 is termed a pseudogene. The CDR3 runs 15 residues. The CDR3 loop is CASSKVWGGRIEQFF. DNA of the CDR3: TGTGCCAGCAGCAAAGTTTGGGGAGGTCGGATTGAGCAGTTCTTC.

The chain couples TRBV19 to TRBJ2-5; no clear D. The CDR3 length is 12 residues. In germline, CDR1 is LNHDA, CDR2 SQIVND (reference sequence). V lost 5 bases and J 4 bases, leaving 8 bases between the germline ends. DNA of the CDR3: TGTGCCAGTAGTGAGCGCCGAGAGACCCAGTACTTC. Amino acids: CASSERRETQYF. Supplemented by reference TRBV19 and TRBJ2-5, the full variable domain reads DGGITQSPKYLFRKEGQNVTLSCEQNLNHDAMYWYRQDPGQGLRLIYYSQIVNDFQKGDIAEGYSVSREKKESFPLTVTSAQKNPTAFYLCASSERRETQYFGPGTRLLVL.

A few counts support this clone. The rearrangement uses TRBV5-1 and TRBJ1-4; D unclear. Trimming took 3 bases from V and 2 from J, leaving 8 bases between them. The CDR3 loop spans 14 amino acids. Germline CDR1 SGHRS, CDR2 YFSETQ. The CDR3 DNA follows: TGCGCCAGCAGCTCGACTTCCACTAATGAAAAACTGTTTTTT. Its translation is CASSSTSTNEKLFF.

This clone was seen a handful of times. V is TRBV28 and J is TRBJ2-1, with TRBD2 matching 11 bases. V trimming: 5 bases; J trimming: 8 bases; junction bases outside the gene matches: 20. The CDR3 extends over 19 amino acids. Germline lookup yields CDR1 MDHEN and CDR2 SYDVKM. The CDR3 DNA reads as TGTGCCAGCAGTCTAATACCCCAGCCTCTAGCGGGGGGCGTCGATGAGCAGTTCTTC. Its protein is CASSLIPQPLAGGVDEQFF.

In DNA form, the CDR3 reads TGTGCCAGCCGTTTAGCGGGGGGGCCCCGTGAGCAGTTCTTC. Protein sequence: CASRLAGGPREQFF. The chain recombines TRBV6-6 with TRBJ2-1; 11 nucleotides align to TRBD2. CDR1 is MNHNY and CDR2 is SVGAGI in the germline V gene (reference sequence). With V trimmed by 8 bases and J by 9 bases, 9 bases remained unmatched. The CDR3 covers 14 residues.

The V call is TRBV6-2 or TRBV6-3, the J call TRBJ2-2; 13 bases agree with TRBD2. This CDR3 is 19 amino acids long. Germline V lookup: CDR1 MNHEY, CDR2 SVGEGT. With V trimmed by 2 bases and J by 1 base, 7 bases remained unmatched. CDR3 amino acids: CASSYPTSGGTLNTGELFF. The DNA for the CDR3 is TGTGCCAGCAGTTACCCGACTAGCGGGGGGACCTTGAACACCGGGGAGCTGTTTTTT.

This clone was recorded only once. This chain joins TRBV18 and TRBJ1-2, with 7 bases that match TRBD1. CDR3 length: 14 residues. Germline CDR1 KGHSH, CDR2 LQKENI. After removal of 2 bases from V and 4 bases from J, the junction contained 4 bases not matched to a gene. CDR3 sequence reads: CASSPSSGGYGYTF. CDR3 DNA sequence: TGTGCCAGCTCACCATCTTCAGGGGGCTATGGCTACACCTTC.

The chain recombines TRBV11-2 with TRBJ2-5, with D perhaps TRBD2 (7 bases). The V end was cut by 5 bases, the J end by 5 bases, with 24 bases between. From germline, CDR1 is SGHAT and CDR2 FQNNGV. This CDR3 has 17 amino acids. The CDR3 DNA follows: TGTGCCAGCAGCCCTTCGGCCCTACGGGGGGCCGGGGAGACCCAGTACTTC. Translation gives CASSPSALRGAGETQYF. The whole variable domain, filled in from reference TRBV11-2 and TRBJ2-5, reads EAGVAQSPRYKIIEKRQSVAFWCNPISGHATLYWYQQILGQGPKLLIQFQNNGVVDDSQLPKDRFSAERLKGVDSTLKIQPAKLEDSAVYLCASSPSALRGAGETQYFGPGTRLLVL.

This chain uses TRBV19 with TRBJ1-2; TRBD1 is a possible D gene (6 bases). CDR1 is LNHDA and CDR2 is SQIVND in the germline V gene (reference sequence). Trimming left V 7 bases short and J 6 bases short, with 12 bases between. This CDR3 comprises 12 residues. In DNA, the CDR3 is TGTGCCAGTAATTATCAGGGGAATGGCTACACCTTC. It specifies CASNYQGNGYTF.

A note on this clone: The sample has other DNA sequences that encode this CDR3 too. The rearrangement links TRBV28 to TRBJ1-2; 9 bases are shared with TRBD1. The CDR3 runs 13 residues. The germline CDR1 and CDR2 sequences are MDHEN and SYDVKM. Trimming took 6 bases from V and 4 from J; bases not matched to a gene: 3. CDR3 sequence (DNA): TGTGCCAGCAGGCCGACAGGGGGCTATGGCTACACCTTC. Amino acids: CASRPTGGYGYTF.

The rearrangement uses TRBV7-2 and TRBJ2-7; 8 bases align to TRBD2. The CDR3 has 17 amino acids. The V and J ends lost 7 bases and 4 bases, in that order; junction bases with no gene match: 18. CDR1 SGHTA and CDR2 FQGNSA come from the germline V gene. The DNA for the CDR3 is TGTGCCAGCAACCATCCTCGGGAGGGGCCGAGAACGTACGAGCAGTACTTC. Protein sequence: CASNHPREGPRTYEQYF.

V is TRBV20-1 and J is TRBJ1-3; no definite D call. The CDR3 has 10 residues. Germline loops: CDR1 DFQATT, CDR2 SNEGSKA (reference sequence). V lost 6 bases and J 4 bases, leaving 4 bases between the germline ends. The CDR3 spells CSAAGNTIYF. CDR3 DNA sequence: TGCAGTGCAGCGGGAAACACCATATATTTT.

This clone was detected only once. V usage is TRBV4-1 and J usage is TRBJ2-3; the D gene is possibly TRBD1 (6 bases). This CDR3 spans 17 amino acids. Trimming took off 0 bases at V and 1 base at J, with 14 bases between the two ends. CDR1 is MGHRA and CDR2 is YSYEKL in the germline V gene. The CDR3 sequence: CASSQEPPGHRTDTQYF. CDR3 nucleotides: TGCGCCAGCAGCCAAGAACCCCCGGGACACCGCACAGATACGCAGTATTTT.

The V call is TRBV3-1 (or the pseudogene TRBV3-2), the J call TRBJ1-4; TRBD1 matches at 9 bases. J gave up 8 bases and V 2 bases, and 6 bases lay outside the gene matches. Looked up from germline, CDR1 is LGHDT and CDR2 is YNNKEL (reference sequence). The CDR3 sequence is 15 residues long. The CDR3 spells CASSQPTGGREKLFF. Written as DNA, the CDR3 is TGTGCCAGCAGCCAACCGACAGGGGGTCGAGAAAAACTGTTTTTT.

The rearrangement links TRBV14 to TRBJ1-1, with 11 bases lining up with TRBD1. This CDR3 is 15 amino acids long. Germline V gene data show CDR1 as SGHDN and CDR2 as FVKESK. With 5 bases clipped from V and 6 bases from J, the junction kept 8 bases outside the gene matches. CDR3 region: CASSTRGQGAAEAFF. The CDR3 nucleotides read TGTGCCAGCAGCACCCGAGGACAGGGGGCGGCTGAAGCTTTCTTT.